Below are 30 T cell receptor beta chains sequenced from a single sample in a study of cytomegalovirus exposure and HLA in healthy donors. The PCR contained 60 Vbeta and 13 Jbeta primers. Some clones are missing from TCRdb's copy, which holds only in-frame ones; the method was immunoSEQ multiplex PCR. The data contain some 110,000 clones, roughly 79% of them singletons. The specimen was PBMCs. Every receptor here comes from a man aged 40-50 years in good health and CMV-seronegative.

V gene TRBV7-8 combines with J gene TRBJ1-1; D is unclear. This CDR3 contains 15 residues. Trimming shortened V by 5 bases and J by 1 base, and 14 bases separated the two germline ends. In germline, CDR1 is SGHVS, CDR2 FQNEAQ. CDR3 amino acids: CASSPRRAGNTEAFF. The CDR3 DNA sequence: TGTGCCAGCAGCCCCCGGAGGGCCGGGAACACTGAAGCTTTCTTT.

The genes are TRBV29-1 and TRBJ2-5, with D perhaps matching TRBD2 (6 bases). The CDR3 length is 14 residues. With 7 bases removed from V and 2 bases from J, the gap between germline ends came to 17 bases. The germline CDR1 and CDR2 sequences are SQVTM and ANQGSEA. In DNA, the CDR3 is TGCAGCGCCGAACTAGCAAACTTACAAGAGACCCAGTACTTC. Its translation: CSAELANLQETQYF.

This sequence joins TRBV6-1 and TRBJ1-1; D ambiguous. The V end was cut by 2 bases, the J end by 4 bases, with 8 bases between. Germline assignment: CDR1 MNHNS and CDR2 SASEGT. CDR3 length: 13 residues. The CDR3 is CASSEREGTEAFF. CDR3 coding DNA: TGTGCCAGCAGTGAACGGGAGGGCACTGAAGCTTTCTTT.

The count of this clone is one. V and J are TRBV7-9 and TRBJ1-2; perhaps TRBD1 as D (6 bases). The CDR3 runs 15 residues. The ends were cut back, 1 base at V and 2 bases at J, with 11 bases in the middle. Germline V gene lookup returns CDR1 SEHNR and CDR2 FQNEAQ (reference sequence). The DNA of the CDR3 is TGTGCCAGCAGCTTAGGTCAGGGGATCAACTATGGCTACACCTTC. It is translated as CASSLGQGINYGYTF.

The V gene is TRBV6-5, the J gene TRBJ2-7; 10 nucleotides align to TRBD1. CDR1 and CDR2 (germline): MNHEY, SVGAGI. V was pared by 2 bases and J by 4 bases, with 2 bases of the junction left unmatched. CDR3 length: 14 amino acids. The CDR3 is CASSYGTGVYEQYF. CDR3 sequence (DNA): TGTGCCAGCAGTTACGGGACAGGGGTTTACGAGCAGTACTTC.

The chain employs TRBV10-2 and TRBJ2-7; 13 positions match TRBD2. CDR3 length: 15 amino acids. The germline gives CDR1 WSHSY, CDR2 SAAADI. Trimming at V came to 7 bases and at J to 4 bases, leaving 7 bases not matched to a gene. The DNA for the CDR3 is TGCGCCAGCAAAGTGGGACTAGCGGGACCATACGAGCAGTACTTC. Translation: CASKVGLAGPYEQYF.

This clone was counted once. The chain uses TRBV6-1 and TRBJ2-1, with TRBD2 matching over 9 bases. Germline V CDR1 and CDR2: MNHNS, SASEGT. The V and J ends lost 1 base and 8 bases, in that order; junction bases with no gene match: 9. This CDR3 has 16 amino acids. CDR3 in amino acids: CASSEVAGGPFHEQFF. The DNA of the CDR3 is TGTGCCAGCAGTGAAGTTGCGGGGGGGCCTTTCCATGAGCAGTTCTTC.

The rearrangement uses TRBV19 and TRBJ2-2, with 8 bases matching TRBD2. The CDR3 loop spans 15 amino acids. Germline CDR1 and CDR2: LNHDA and SQIVND (reference sequence). CDR3 region: CASGDGRGAQGELFF. The CDR3 coding sequence is TGTGCTTCCGGTGACGGGAGGGGGGCCCAAGGGGAGCTGTTTTTT.

The chain couples TRBV4-1 to TRBJ1-5; D is undetermined. Trimming left V 5 bases short and J 2 bases short, with 7 bases between. This CDR3 has 13 residues. Germline V gene data show CDR1 as MGHRA and CDR2 as YSYEKL. The CDR3 sequence is CASSTAGNQPQHF. Written as DNA, the CDR3 is TGCGCCAGCAGCACGGCGGGCAATCAGCCCCAGCATTTT.

This chain uses TRBV7-9 with TRBJ2-1; D gene ambiguous. Germline lookup yields CDR1 SEHNR and CDR2 FQNEAQ (reference sequence). V was shortened by 4 bases and J by 7 bases, with 2 bases between the two germline ends. This CDR3 is 10 amino acids long. CDR3 DNA: TGTGCCAGCAGCTCAAATGAGCAGTTCTTC. This translates into CASSSNEQFF.

The chain carries TRBV27 and TRBJ2-2, with D possibly being TRBD1 (6 bases). Germline-derived CDR1 and CDR2 are MNHEY and SMNVEV (reference sequence). The CDR3 consists of 12 residues. The V gene lost 4 bases and the J gene lost 6 bases, with 6 bases spanning the gap. The CDR3 DNA follows: TGTGCCAGCAGTTGGGGGCCCGGGGAGCTGTTTTTT. It encodes CASSWGPGELFF.

This clone was seen a single time. This chain connects TRBV5-1 to TRBJ2-7, with 8 bases identical to TRBD1. Germline CDR1 is SGHRS and CDR2 is YFSETQ. CDR3 size: 16 residues. The trim removed 4 bases at V and 1 base at J, leaving 10 bases unmatched. The CDR3 DNA is TGCGCCAGCAGCCCGCGGGACAGGTTGAGATCCTACGAGCAGTACTTC. Translated: CASSPRDRLRSYEQYF.

The rearrangement links TRBV6-5 to TRBJ2-7; 10 positions agree with TRBD1. This CDR3 is 15 amino acids long. The germline CDR1 and CDR2 sequences are MNHEY and SVGAGI. Losses at the gene ends were 5 bases for V and 5 bases for J; bases not matched to a gene: 9. The CDR3 nucleotides are TGTGCCAGCAGTCCCGGACAGGGGGTTTTAAACGAGCAGTACTTC. This gives the protein CASSPGQGVLNEQYF.

There are many counts of this clone. This chain links TRBV6-5 with TRBJ1-6, with 11 bases aligning to TRBD1. CDR3 size: 12 residues. Germline values: CDR1 MNHEY, CDR2 SVGAGI. J lost 10 bases, V lost 9 bases, and 2 bases had no gene match. CDR3 coding DNA: TGTGCCAGTCGGGACAGGGGGTCACCCCTCCACTTT. It is translated as CASRDRGSPLHF.

Only a few counts were recorded for this clone. The chain links TRBV19 to TRBJ1-6, with a possible D match to TRBD1 (5 bases). With 7 bases removed from V and 7 bases from J, the gap between germline ends came to 11 bases. Germline V gene lookup returns CDR1 LNHDA and CDR2 SQIVND (reference sequence). The CDR3 is 13 amino acids. The CDR3 reads CASMDTRNSPLHF. CDR3 DNA: TGTGCCAGTATGGACACGCGGAATTCACCCCTCCACTTT.

The chain joins TRBV5-1 to TRBJ1-4; D perhaps matches TRBD1 (5 bases). The CDR3 extends over 14 amino acids. The V and J ends lost 7 bases and 4 bases respectively, with 14 bases between them. Germline CDR1 and CDR2: SGHRS and YFSETQ. The chain's CDR3 is CASGTDRRNEKLFF. The CDR3 coding sequence is TGCGCCAGCGGAACCGACAGACGTAATGAAAAACTGTTTTTT.

The genes are TRBV21-1 and TRBJ2-7; TRBD1, as called in the table, went unchecked against the DNA. TRBV21-1 is deemed a pseudogene. The CDR3 consists of 19 residues. The CDR3 protein is CASSPPRDRGRPISYEQYF. Written as DNA, the CDR3 is TGTGCCAGCAGCCCCCCCCGGGACAGGGGCCGCCCGATTTCCTACGAGCAGTACTTC.

The CDR3 is CASSELGQGDSEQFF. In DNA form, the CDR3 reads TGTGCCAGCAGTGAATTGGGACAGGGTGATAGTGAGCAGTTCTTC. The chain joins TRBV6-4 to TRBJ2-1; the match to TRBD1 covers 9 bases. From germline, CDR1 is MRHNA and CDR2 SNTAGT. With 3 bases clipped from V and 9 bases from J, the junction kept 9 bases outside the gene matches. The CDR3 runs to 15 residues.

CDR3 protein: CASSGALPSYEQYF. DNA of the CDR3: TGTGCCAGCAGCGGAGCACTTCCCTCCTACGAGCAGTACTTC. The rearrangement links TRBV7-9 to TRBJ2-7; the D is unclear. Trimming removed 5 bases at V and 0 bases at J, with 11 bases between. This CDR3 has 14 amino acids. Germline CDR1 is SEHNR and CDR2 is FQNEAQ (reference sequence). Looking up the rest from reference TRBV7-9 and TRBJ2-7 gives the full variable domain: DTGVSQNPRHKITKRGQNVTFRCDPISEHNRLYWYRQTLGQGPEFLTYFQNEAQLEKSRLLSDRFSAERPKGSFSTLEIQRTEQGDSAMYLCASSGALPSYEQYFGPGTRLTVT.

J is TRBJ1-1 and V is TRBV6-6; D remains unclear. Trimming removed 2 bases at V and 8 bases at J, with 9 bases between. Germline-derived CDR1 and CDR2 are MNHNY and SVGAGI (reference sequence). The CDR3 totals 12 residues. For the CDR3, the DNA is TGTGCCAGCAGTTACGAGGGATTGGAAGCTTTCTTT. This encodes CASSYEGLEAFF.

A few counts support this clone. This chain links TRBV5-1 with TRBJ2-7; D remains ambiguous. Trimming removed 4 bases from V and 0 bases from J, with 14 bases in between. The germline V gene encodes CDR1 SGHRS and CDR2 YFSETQ. There are 15 residues in the CDR3. The CDR3, as DNA: TGCGCCAGCAGCCTCAGTTGGGCCGGCTCCTACGAGCAGTACTTC. Translation: CASSLSWAGSYEQYF.

V gene TRBV9 combines with J gene TRBJ1-3; 7 bases align to TRBD1. The CDR3 has 14 residues. CDR1 and CDR2 from the germline V gene are SGDLS and YYNGEE. Unmatched junction bases numbered 3, after V lost 4 bases and J lost 2 bases. CDR3 region: CASSSQGAGNTIYF. DNA for the CDR3: TGTGCCAGCAGCTCCCAGGGGGCTGGAAACACCATATATTTT. The full variable domain, rest sourced from reference TRBV9 and TRBJ1-3, is DSGVTQTPKHLITATGQRVTLRCSPRSGDLSVYWYQQSLDQGLQFLIQYYNGEERAKGNILERFSAQQFPDLHSELNLSSLELGDSALYFCASSSQGAGNTIYFGEGSWLTVV.

This chain joins TRBV18 and TRBJ1-2; 7 bases are a match to TRBD1. V dropped 6 bases and J dropped 3; count of bases not matched to a gene: 4. This CDR3 is built from 13 residues. Per germline, CDR1 KGHSH and CDR2 LQKENI. The CDR3: CASSWDSDYGYTF. CDR3 coding DNA: TGTGCCAGCTCGTGGGACAGCGACTATGGCTACACCTTC. Looking up the rest from reference TRBV18 and TRBJ1-2 gives the full variable domain: NAGVMQNPRHLVRRRGQEARLRCSPMKGHSHVYWYRQLPEEGLKFMVYLQKENIIDESGMPKERFSAEFPKEGPSILRIQQVVRGDSAAYFCASSWDSDYGYTFGSGTRLTVV.

About this clone: This same CDR3 is encoded by further DNA sequences in the sample. The CDR3 coding sequence is TGCGCCAGCAGCCTGGGGCAGAACTATGGCTACACCTTC. Amino acid sequence: CASSLGQNYGYTF. The chain is built from TRBV5-1 and TRBJ1-2; tentatively, D is TRBD1 (5 bases). The V end was cut by 4 bases, the J end by 2 bases, with 9 bases between. Germline V gives CDR1 SGHRS, CDR2 YFSETQ. The CDR3 consists of 13 residues.

This rearrangement joins TRBV30 to TRBJ1-3, with D perhaps TRBD1 (6 bases). Trimming pared 1 base from V and 4 bases from J, leaving 14 bases between. The V gene's germline CDR1 is GTSNPN and CDR2 SVGIG (reference sequence). CDR3 length equals 15 residues. The CDR3 sequence: CAWSADSLSGNTIYF. CDR3 nucleotides: TGTGCCTGGAGTGCGGACAGCCTTTCAGGAAACACCATATATTTT.

The chain joins TRBV19 to TRBJ1-3, with unresolved D. This CDR3 has 13 residues. V lost 8 bases and J lost 7, with 15 bases in between. Germline V gene data show CDR1 as LNHDA and CDR2 as SQIVND (reference sequence). This CDR3 is CASPAALWNTIYF. CDR3 bases: TGTGCCAGTCCCGCCGCTCTATGGAACACCATATATTTT.

The V and J genes are TRBV7-9 and TRBJ2-3; 10 positions match TRBD2. Unmatched junction bases numbered 8, after V lost 5 bases and J lost 6 bases. This CDR3 is built from 15 residues. From germline, CDR1 is SEHNR and CDR2 FQNEAQ (reference sequence). The CDR3 loop is CASSRKREGGDTQYF. CDR3 bases: TGTGCCAGCAGCCGTAAGCGGGAGGGAGGGGATACGCAGTATTTT.

V gene TRBV7-2 combines with J gene TRBJ2-7; 8 bases line up with TRBD2. Looked up from germline, CDR1 is SGHTA and CDR2 is FQGNSA. Trimming removed 5 bases from V and 1 base from J; junction bases left unmatched: 4. The length of the CDR3 is 14 residues. The CDR3 region is CASSLLAGSYEQYF. As DNA, the CDR3 is TGTGCCAGCAGCCTCTTAGCGGGGTCCTACGAGCAGTACTTC.

The chain joins TRBV19 to TRBJ2-7; D unclear. CDR1 is LNHDA, CDR2 SQIVND, per germline (reference sequence). V was trimmed by 10 bases and J by 0 bases, leaving 16 bases between them. The CDR3 contains 14 residues. The CDR3 region has the DNA TGTGCCACCAGTCGACTTTCGAGCTCCTACGAGCAGTACTTC. Its translation is CATSRLSSSYEQYF.

The rearrangement links TRBV10-3 to TRBJ2-5, with 9 bases fitting TRBD1. Germline V CDR1 and CDR2: ENHRY, SYGVKD. The CDR3 has 13 amino acids. The V and J ends lost 6 bases and 1 base, in that order; junction bases with no gene match: 0. The CDR3 sequence: CAIRDRGQETQYF. The DNA for the CDR3 is TGTGCCATCAGGGACAGGGGCCAAGAGACCCAGTACTTC.